These 5 T cell receptor beta chains originate from one sample sequenced in a study of shared clonotypes between healthy human individuals. Some clones are missing from TCRdb's copy, which holds only in-frame ones; the method was immunoSEQ multiplex PCR. The sample includes over a million clones, roughly 96% of them seen just once. The sequenced sample was naive CD4+ T cells sorted from blood. The subset here: CD45RA+ positively selected. The origin of the receptors is a man aged 25-45 years in good health.

A remark on this clone: At the DNA level, this CDR3 is encoded by other sequences in the same sample as well. The chain uses TRBV5-4 and TRBJ2-1; 11 nucleotides line up with TRBD2. Germline CDR1 and CDR2: SGHNT and YYREEE (reference sequence). The trim removed 4 bases at V and 0 bases at J, leaving 6 bases unmatched. This CDR3 region has 17 residues. The CDR3 DNA follows: TGTGCCAGCAGCCCGGGGACTAGCGGAAGCTCCTACAATGAGCAGTTCTTC. Protein: CASSPGTSGSSYNEQFF.

This sequence joins TRBV6-5 and TRBJ1-4; D possibly corresponds to TRBD1 (5 bases). CDR1 and CDR2 (germline): MNHEY, SVGAGI. This CDR3 has 15 residues. The V end lost 4 bases, the J end lost 7 bases, and 16 bases lay between the germline ends. CDR3 DNA sequence: TGTGCCAGCAGTTTACTGGGGGGTTGGGTTGAAAAACTGTTTTTT. It is translated as CASSLLGGWVEKLFF.

This chain joins TRBV5-6 and TRBJ2-7; 10 bases map to TRBD1. CDR3 length: 13 amino acids. The ends lost 6 bases at V and 6 bases at J; junction bases unmatched: 6. Germline V lookup: CDR1 SGHDT, CDR2 YYEEEE. The DNA of the CDR3 is TGTGCCAGCAAGCGGGGACAGGGGCTCGAGCAGTACTTC. It translates to CASKRGQGLEQYF.

The chain has TRBV5-6 and TRBJ2-7; 10 bases map to TRBD2. The CDR3 sequence is 16 residues long. Unmatched junction bases numbered 8, after V lost 3 bases and J lost 2 bases. Germline V gives CDR1 SGHDT, CDR2 YYEEEE. The CDR3 reads CASSWTTSGLTYEQYF. For the CDR3, the DNA is TGTGCCAGCAGCTGGACGACTAGCGGGCTGACCTACGAGCAGTACTTC.

The chain employs TRBV5-1 and TRBJ2-5; 13 bases line up with TRBD2. The ends lost 4 bases at V and 0 bases at J; junction bases unmatched: 3. The V gene's germline CDR1 is SGHRS and CDR2 YFSETQ. This CDR3 spans 16 amino acids. The DNA for the CDR3 is TGCGCCAGCAGCCCCGGGACTAGCGGGAACCAAGAGACCCAGTACTTC. Protein sequence: CASSPGTSGNQETQYF.